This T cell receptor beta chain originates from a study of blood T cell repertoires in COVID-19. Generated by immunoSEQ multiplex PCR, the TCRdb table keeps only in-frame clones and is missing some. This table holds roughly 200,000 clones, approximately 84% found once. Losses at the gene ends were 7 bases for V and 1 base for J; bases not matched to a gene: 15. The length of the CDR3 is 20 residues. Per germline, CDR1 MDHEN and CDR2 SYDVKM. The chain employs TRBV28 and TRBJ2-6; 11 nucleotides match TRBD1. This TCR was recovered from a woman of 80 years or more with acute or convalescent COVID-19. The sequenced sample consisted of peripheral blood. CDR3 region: CASTEPLGTGGSSGANVLTF. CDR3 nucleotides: TGTGCCAGCACCGAACCCTTGGGGACAGGGGGGTCGTCTGGGGCCAACGTCCTGACTTTC.